The 32 T cell receptor beta chains listed next were all sequenced from one sample in a study of early T cells in non-severe SARS-CoV-2 infection. Each CDR3 protein gets one entry after TCRdb re-called the 5' RACE reads with MiXCR. There are about 52,000 distinct CDR3 sequences in the sample; approximately 6.2% occur only once, and approximately 4.1% lies in the top ten. Sequencing used whole blood. These receptor sequences come from an adult who was a healthcare worker with PCR-confirmed SARS-CoV-2 infection or an uninfected control (not recorded which).

This clonotype was picked up many times. The chain has TRBV12-3 or TRBV12-4 and TRBJ1-2; possible D gene TRBD1, 6 bases. The CDR3 runs 15 residues. The V gene lost 4 bases and the J gene lost 4 bases, with 16 bases spanning the gap. This CDR3 reads CASSSRRRGIYGYTF. The CDR3 bases are TGTGCCAGCAGTTCGCGACGCAGGGGAATCTATGGCTACACCTTC.

This clonotype showed up many times. This sequence joins TRBV7-9 and TRBJ2-2, with no clear D. In germline, CDR1 is SEHNR, CDR2 FQNEAQ (reference sequence). The V and J ends lost 5 bases and 0 bases respectively, with 4 bases between them. This CDR3 is 13 amino acids long. CDR3 bases: TGTGCCAGCAGCCCGACGAACACCGGGGAGCTGTTTTTT. It translates to CASSPTNTGELFF.

This clonotype has just a few counts. The chain combines TRBV6-4 with TRBJ1-1, with D tentatively TRBD1 (5 bases). CDR1 and CDR2 from the germline V gene are MRHNA and SNTAGT. The CDR3 loop spans 13 amino acids. V dropped 3 bases and J dropped 4 bases, with 9 bases sitting between them. The CDR3 DNA sequence: TGTGCCAGCAGTGAACAGCAGGGCACTGAAGCTTTCTTT. The encoded protein is CASSEQQGTEAFF.

Worth noting for this clonotype: A much larger clone is a single base away; this may be a read error. The CDR3 here is CASSWDRPYEQYF. The CDR3 DNA reads TGTGCCAGCAGCTGGGACAGGCCCTACGAGCAGTACTTC. This chain links TRBV6-5 with TRBJ2-7; 8 bases match TRBD1. The CDR3 has 13 residues. Trimming at V came to 6 bases and at J to 2 bases, leaving 3 bases not matched to a gene. CDR1 and CDR2 (germline): MNHEY, SVGAGI.

The sample holds a few counts of this clonotype. CDR3 sequence reads: CASSQARQGGEQFF. Here the CDR3 DNA reads TGCGCCAGCAGCCAAGCAAGACAGGGCGGGGAGCAGTTCTTC. The chain is built from TRBV4-3 and TRBJ2-1, with 7 nucleotides matching TRBD1. Germline lookup yields CDR1 LGHNA and CDR2 YSLEER. V was pared by 1 base and J by 10 bases, with 7 bases of the junction left unmatched. This CDR3 comprises 14 residues.

This clonotype was observed many times. The rearrangement uses TRBV10-3 and TRBJ2-1, with D tentatively TRBD1 (5 bases). Per the germline V gene, CDR1 is ENHRY and CDR2 is SYGVKD. V shed 6 bases and J shed 3 bases, with 12 bases lying between them. This CDR3 is 14 amino acids long. CDR3 bases: TGTGCCATCAGCCAGGGTGGCAGCTACAATGAGCAGTTCTTC. As protein: CAISQGGSYNEQFF.

This clonotype was seen repeatedly, ten times or more. V is TRBV28 and J is TRBJ2-1, with 9 nucleotides matching TRBD2. Unmatched junction bases numbered 3, after V lost 10 bases and J lost 2 bases. Germline V gene sequence: CDR1 MDHEN, CDR2 SYDVKM. The CDR3 spans 13 residues. CDR3 sequence reads: CATGGGAYNEQFF. For the CDR3, the DNA is TGTGCCACGGGCGGGGGGGCCTACAATGAGCAGTTCTTC. The full variable domain, rest sourced from reference TRBV28 and TRBJ2-1, is DVKVTQSSRYLVKRTGEKVFLECVQDMDHENMFWYRQDPGLGLRLIYFSYDVKMKEKGDIPEGYSVSREKKERFSLILESASTNQTSMYLCATGGGAYNEQFFGPGTRLTVL.

This clonotype was recorded many times. The V call is TRBV20-1, the J call TRBJ2-7; 9 bases are a match to TRBD2. Germline CDR1 DFQATT, CDR2 SNEGSKA (reference sequence). Trimming cost V 5 bases and J 2 bases; bases outside gene matches: 7. This CDR3 contains 14 residues. The DNA of the CDR3 is TGCAGTGCTCGCCTTAGCGGGGGAGCCTACGAGCAGTACTTC. Translated, it gives CSARLSGGAYEQYF.

The table lists this clonotype with many counts. V is TRBV12-3 or TRBV12-4 and J is TRBJ1-2, with D hard to call. V was cut by 3 bases and J by 1 base, with 9 bases left in between. The CDR3 sequence is 14 residues long. CDR3: CASSFKSLNYGYTF. In DNA form, the CDR3 reads TGTGCCAGCAGTTTTAAAAGTCTTAACTATGGCTACACCTTC.

This clonotype occurred many times. The V gene is TRBV7-2, the J gene TRBJ1-1; weak D call: TRBD1 (5 bases). V shed 6 bases and J shed 10 bases, with 15 bases lying between them. The germline gives CDR1 SGHTA, CDR2 FQGNSA. This CDR3 spans 12 amino acids. The CDR3 protein is CASSPGRAGAFF. The CDR3 DNA sequence: TGTGCCAGCAGTCCCGGCAGGGCCGGAGCTTTCTTT.

This clonotype was seen at least ten times. The rearrangement links TRBV2 to TRBJ2-5; D ambiguous. CDR1 is SNHLY and CDR2 is FYNNEI in the germline V gene. This CDR3 comprises 11 residues. Trimming shortened V by 7 bases and J by 0 bases, and 3 bases separated the two germline ends. CDR3 sequence reads: CASKNQETQYF. The CDR3 nucleotides read TGTGCCAGCAAGAACCAAGAGACCCAGTACTTC.

Many counts were recorded for this clonotype. V is TRBV7-9 and J is TRBJ2-2; D is possibly TRBD2 (5 bases). This CDR3 region has 12 residues. The germline CDR1 and CDR2 sequences are SEHNR and FQNEAQ (reference sequence). With 6 bases removed from V and 4 bases from J, the gap between germline ends came to 6 bases. The CDR3 region has the DNA TGTGCCAGCAGTGAGGGCACCGGGGAGCTGTTTTTT. Amino acid sequence: CASSEGTGELFF. Full variable domain (missing parts from reference TRBV7-9 and TRBJ2-2): DTGVSQNPRHKITKRGQNVTFRCDPISEHNRLYWYRQTLGQGPEFLTYFQNEAQLEKSRLLSDRFSAERPKGSFSTLEIQRTEQGDSAMYLCASSEGTGELFFGEGSRLTVL.

The chain joins TRBV12-3 or TRBV12-4 to TRBJ1-1; 12 positions agree with TRBD1. The V segment lost 6 bases and the J segment 6 bases; nucleotides outside the gene matches: 11. This CDR3 has 16 residues. The CDR3 DNA follows: TGTGCCAGCAGCCTGGCCTTGGGACAGGGGGCCTCTGAAGCTTTCTTT. It specifies CASSLALGQGASEAFF.

The chain couples TRBV7-2 to TRBJ2-3; D not certain. The CDR3 consists of 12 residues. Germline-derived CDR1 and CDR2 are SGHTA and FQGNSA. Trimming stripped 3 bases from V and 1 base from J, with 2 bases between. The CDR3 bases are TGTGCCAGCAGCTTCGGCACAGATACGCAGTATTTT. This codes for CASSFGTDTQYF.

This clonotype appeared a few times. The CDR3 DNA reads as TGTGCCAGCAGCTTCGAACTAGCGGGGGGGCCCTTAGATACGCAGTATTTT. It encodes CASSFELAGGPLDTQYF. This chain connects TRBV7-2 to TRBJ2-3; 13 bases fit TRBD2. J gave up 5 bases and V 3 bases, and 8 bases lay outside the gene matches. This CDR3 spans 17 amino acids. Germline V lookup: CDR1 SGHTA, CDR2 FQGNSA.

This clonotype was detected many times. This rearrangement joins TRBV5-1 to TRBJ2-1; the D is unclear. Germline V CDR1 and CDR2: SGHRS, YFSETQ. The length of the CDR3 is 13 residues. The ends were cut back, 3 bases at V and 4 bases at J, with 8 bases in the middle. The CDR3 DNA reads as TGCGCCAGCAGCTCCGAAGCTTACAATGAGCAGTTCTTC. This encodes CASSSEAYNEQFF.

This clonotype was detected ten times or more. The rearrangement links TRBV11-1 to TRBJ2-7, with D possibly matching TRBD1 (6 bases). There are 15 residues in the CDR3. V gave up 5 bases and J gave up 4 bases, with 18 bases separating them. Germline CDR1 SGHAT, CDR2 FQDESV (reference sequence). The CDR3 DNA sequence: TGTGCCAGCAGCATCTCCCACAGGGTGGAGTACGAGCAGTACTTC. It codes for CASSISHRVEYEQYF.

This clonotype appeared many times. The V call is TRBV20-1, the J call TRBJ2-5, with a weak D call TRBD1 (7 bases). Between the trimmed V and J ends, which lost 4 bases and 3 bases, there was a span of 9 bases. The length of the CDR3 is 12 residues. CDR1 and CDR2 from the germline V gene are DFQATT and SNEGSKA (reference sequence). The CDR3 DNA is TGCAGTGCTACAGGGGGGAAAGAGACCCAGTACTTC. It specifies CSATGGKETQYF.

This clonotype was detected a few times. The gene calls are TRBV3-1 and TRBJ2-3; D unclear. This CDR3 is built from 15 residues. V was clipped by 3 bases and J by 4 bases, with 14 bases between them. CDR1 and CDR2 from the germline V gene are LGHDT and YNNKEL (reference sequence). The CDR3 protein is CASSHLRSVSDTQYF. The DNA of the CDR3 is TGTGCCAGCAGCCACTTACGGTCCGTGTCAGATACGCAGTATTTT.

This clonotype was counted ten times or more. V usage is TRBV9 and J usage is TRBJ1-2, with 7 nucleotides matching TRBD1. This CDR3 comprises 16 residues. The germline V gene encodes CDR1 SGDLS and CDR2 YYNGEE. V trimming: 3 bases; J trimming: 5 bases; junction bases outside the gene matches: 13. The CDR3 region is CASSATGQATTYGYTF. CDR3 nucleotides: TGTGCCAGCAGCGCCACCGGACAGGCCACGACTTATGGCTACACCTTC.

This clonotype was seen at least ten times. The chain employs TRBV7-9 and TRBJ2-2, with TRBD1 as a possible D gene (5 bases). From germline, CDR1 is SEHNR and CDR2 FQNEAQ (reference sequence). The CDR3 has 16 amino acids. V was shortened by 3 bases and J by 4 bases, with 15 bases between the two germline ends. The CDR3 loop is CASSFGQGVSTGELFF. The CDR3 nucleotides read TGTGCCAGCAGCTTTGGGCAGGGCGTATCCACCGGGGAGCTGTTTTTT.

The V and J genes are TRBV5-6 and TRBJ2-5; no definite D call. CDR1 is SGHDT and CDR2 is YYEEEE in the germline V gene. The germline V and J ends were trimmed by 3 bases and 5 bases, with 14 bases remaining between them. The CDR3 sequence is 14 residues long. The CDR3 sequence: CASSYGPASETQYF. The CDR3 DNA is TGTGCCAGCAGCTACGGCCCAGCGAGCGAGACCCAGTACTTC.

In its sample, this clonotype was seen many times. The rearrangement links TRBV4-2 to TRBJ1-2; possible D gene TRBD1, 6 bases. There are 15 residues in the CDR3. From germline, CDR1 is LGHNA and CDR2 YNFKEQ. V was cut by 1 base and J by 3 bases, with 12 bases left in between. The CDR3 region is CASSQVRQGYYGYTF. The CDR3 coding sequence is TGTGCCAGCAGCCAAGTTCGTCAGGGGTACTATGGCTACACCTTC.

This clonotype was counted at least ten times. This chain connects TRBV3-1 to TRBJ1-1; 8 bases map to TRBD1. Trimming at V came to 1 base and at J to 5 bases, leaving 6 bases not matched to a gene. The CDR3 is 15 residues long. Germline CDR1 LGHDT, CDR2 YNNKEL (reference sequence). The CDR3 region has the DNA TGTGCCAGCAGCCAAGGTGGACAGGGAAAGACTGAAGCTTTCTTT. Translated: CASSQGGQGKTEAFF. Drawing the rest from reference TRBV3-1 and TRBJ1-1, the complete variable domain is DTAVSQTPKYLVTQMGNDKSIKCEQNLGHDTMYWYKQDSKKFLKIMFSYNNKELIINETVPNRFSPKSPDKAHLNLHINSLELGDSAVYFCASSQGGQGKTEAFFGQGTRLTVV.

This clonotype came up many times. The CDR3 nucleotides read TGCAGCGTTGAAGCCAGAGGGGGTGGCACCGGGGAGCTGTTTTTT. It yields the protein CSVEARGGGTGELFF. The chain joins TRBV29-1 to TRBJ2-2; D might be TRBD1 (6 bases). Germline lookup yields CDR1 SQVTM and CDR2 ANQGSEA. The CDR3 is 15 amino acids. V shed 1 base and J shed 4 bases, with 13 bases lying between them.

This clonotype was picked up many times. This chain uses TRBV28 with TRBJ1-1, with 7 bases that match TRBD1. After removal of 5 bases from V and 1 base from J, the junction contained 10 bases not matched to a gene. The CDR3 totals 16 residues. Germline values: CDR1 MDHEN, CDR2 SYDVKM. The CDR3 region has the DNA TGTGCCAGCAGTCACAGCTGGGACAGCGCGAACACTGAAGCTTTCTTT. It encodes CASSHSWDSANTEAFF. Complete variable domain (other parts from reference TRBV28 and TRBJ1-1): DVKVTQSSRYLVKRTGEKVFLECVQDMDHENMFWYRQDPGLGLRLIYFSYDVKMKEKGDIPEGYSVSREKKERFSLILESASTNQTSMYLCASSHSWDSANTEAFFGQGTRLTVV.

This clonotype was detected many times. This CDR3 reads CASSPGLAGRQETQYF. The CDR3 nucleotides read TGTGCCAGCAGTCCAGGACTAGCGGGCAGGCAAGAGACCCAGTACTTC. The chain carries TRBV12-3 or TRBV12-4 and TRBJ2-5, with 11 nucleotides matching TRBD2. The CDR3 spans 16 residues. After removal of 5 bases from V and 2 bases from J, the junction contained 7 bases not matched to a gene.

J is TRBJ1-1 and V is TRBV7-2; D might be TRBD1 (5 bases). The V end was cut by 4 bases, the J end by 6 bases, with 15 bases between. Germline-derived CDR1 and CDR2 are SGHTA and FQGNSA. The CDR3 spans 14 residues. CDR3 residues: CASSSGWQGSEAFF. Here the CDR3 DNA reads TGTGCCAGCAGCTCAGGGTGGCAGGGATCTGAAGCTTTCTTT.

This chain uses TRBV6-2 or TRBV6-3 with TRBJ2-7; 8 positions match TRBD2. V lost 2 bases, J lost 2 bases, and 11 bases stayed unmatched. This CDR3 comprises 17 residues. CDR1 and CDR2 from the germline V gene are MNHEY and SVGEGT. The CDR3 reads CASSYPTGGGKTYEQYF. The CDR3 coding sequence is TGTGCCAGCAGTTACCCTACGGGCGGGGGGAAAACCTACGAGCAGTACTTC.

This clonotype has at least ten counts. This chain connects TRBV2 to TRBJ1-1; D remains ambiguous. The CDR3 spans 15 residues. CDR1 is SNHLY and CDR2 is FYNNEI in the germline V gene. V was shortened by 3 bases and J by 0 bases, with 11 bases between the two germline ends. The CDR3 coding sequence is TGTGCCAGCAGTGACTTAGGACTGTTGAACACTGAAGCTTTCTTT. Translating gives CASSDLGLLNTEAFF.

This clonotype was recorded at least ten times. The chain has TRBV10-3 and TRBJ2-1, with D unresolved. The CDR3 runs to 12 residues. CDR1 is ENHRY and CDR2 is SYGVKD in the germline V gene. V was clipped by 3 bases and J by 4 bases, with 4 bases between them. CDR3 DNA: TGTGCCATCAGTGATTATTACAATGAGCAGTTCTTC. Residues: CAISDYYNEQFF.

This clonotype came up a few times. The genes are TRBV27 and TRBJ1-4; TRBD1 matches 11 bases. The CDR3 length is 16 residues. The germline V gene encodes CDR1 MNHEY and CDR2 SMNVEV (reference sequence). V was pared by 4 bases and J by 5 bases, with 6 bases of the junction left unmatched. This chain's CDR3 is CASSSVRDRGNEKLFF. CDR3 sequence (DNA): TGTGCCAGCAGTTCGGTCCGGGACAGGGGGAATGAAAAACTGTTTTTT.